This T cell receptor (beta chain) comes out of a study of shared clonotypes between healthy human individuals. Libraries were prepared by immunoSEQ multiplex PCR; TCRdb keeps only in-frame clonotypes and omits some of them. The sample has roughly 1 million clones, 75% seen once. The CDR3 is made up of 13 amino acids. Germline CDR1 MNHEY, CDR2 SMNVEV (reference sequence). Trimming took 7 bases from V and 5 from J, leaving 14 bases between them. The sequencing input was memory CD4+ T cells sorted from blood. Regarding subset: CD45RA-negative fraction. The rearrangement joins TRBV27 to TRBJ1-1, with a possible D match to TRBD1 (6 bases). This clonotype originated in a man in his late teens or twenties in good health. Here the CDR3 reads CASTTRGGTEAFF. As DNA, the CDR3 is TGTGCCAGCACTACCAGGGGTGGAACTGAAGCTTTCTTT.